This TCR beta chain was profiled in a study of blood T cell repertoires in COVID-19. Across the study: T cells, B-cell-depleted T cells, or PBMCs supplied cDNA or gDNA.

Per the germline V gene, CDR1 is SGHTS and CDR2 is YDEGEE. Trimming at V came to 2 bases and at J to 4 bases, leaving 2 bases not matched to a gene. CDR3 size: 13 residues. TCRdb keeps only in-frame clones here, not all; method: immunoSEQ multiplex PCR. Of some 70,000 clones listed, over 65% were seen once; the top ten hold about 0.87%. The chain combines TRBV5-8 with TRBJ2-5, with TRBD1 matching 7 bases. This TCR was recovered from a woman in her 70s with acute or convalescent COVID-19. What was sequenced was peripheral blood. This CDR3 is CASSFRDRETQYF. The CDR3 DNA reads as TGTGCCAGCAGCTTTCGGGACAGAGAGACCCAGTACTTC.